These 27 T cell receptor beta chains share one sample of origin, sequenced in a study of blood T cell repertoires in COVID-19. The repertoire was sequenced with immunoSEQ multiplex PCR; TCRdb's copy has only in-frame clones and lacks some. Of 150,000 to 200,000 clones in the sample, 82% are singletons; the top ten hold more than 4.5%. Material for sequencing was PBMCs or T cells enriched from blood (not recorded which). Receptors originate from a woman aged 55-69 years with acute COVID-19.

This clone was observed a few times. This sequence joins TRBV6-4 and TRBJ2-5, with 9 bases fitting TRBD1. This CDR3 comprises 15 residues. Germline CDR1 is MRHNA and CDR2 is SNTAGT. Trimming at V came to 6 bases and at J to 5 bases, leaving 10 bases not matched to a gene. The CDR3: CASSVTGGKSETQYF. The CDR3 DNA reads as TGTGCCAGCAGCGTAACAGGGGGCAAGTCGGAGACCCAGTACTTC.

This clone was observed once. CDR3 bases: TGTGCCATCAGTGAAACCCTTGGGGGGAGGAACACTGAAGCTTTCTTT. Translation: CAISETLGGRNTEAFF. The V call is TRBV10-3, the J call TRBJ1-1, with TRBD1 as a possible D gene (5 bases). CDR3 length equals 16 residues. The V gene's germline CDR1 is ENHRY and CDR2 SYGVKD. Deletions cut 3 bases from V and 1 base from J, with 15 bases between.

The gene calls are TRBV5-6 and TRBJ2-5; the D gene is possibly TRBD1 (6 bases). This CDR3 contains 14 residues. Germline CDR1 and CDR2: SGHDT and YYEEEE. Trimming stripped 3 bases from V and 1 base from J, with 10 bases between. The CDR3 here is CASSSTGFQETQYF. The CDR3 bases are TGTGCCAGCAGCTCAACAGGGTTCCAAGAGACCCAGTACTTC. Complete variable domain (other parts from reference TRBV5-6 and TRBJ2-5): DAGVTQSPTHLIKTRGQQVTLRCSPKSGHDTVSWYQQALGQGPQFIFQYYEEEERQRGNFPDRFSGHQFPNYSSELNVNALLLGDSALYLCASSSTGFQETQYFGPGTRLLVL.

The gene calls are TRBV2 and TRBJ1-1, with 10 positions matching TRBD1. The CDR3 length is 13 residues. The germline V gene has CDR1 SNHLY and CDR2 FYNNEI. The V and J ends lost 4 bases and 5 bases, in that order; junction bases with no gene match: 1. In DNA form, the CDR3 reads TGTGCCAGCAGTGGACAGGGGGCGACTGAAGCTTTCTTT. Translated, it gives CASSGQGATEAFF.

The rearrangement joins TRBV19 to TRBJ1-2, with TRBD1 as a possible D gene (6 bases). The CDR3 is 13 residues long. The germline V gene encodes CDR1 LNHDA and CDR2 SQIVND (reference sequence). Trimming removed 5 bases from V and 4 bases from J, with 11 bases in between. CDR3 sequence: CASSVGQLYGYTF. The CDR3 nucleotides are TGTGCCAGTAGTGTTGGACAGCTCTATGGCTACACCTTC.

The rearrangement links TRBV6-2 or TRBV6-3 to TRBJ2-1; 8 nucleotides line up with TRBD2. This CDR3 spans 15 amino acids. After removal of 6 bases from V and 0 bases from J, the junction contained 4 bases not matched to a gene. Germline V lookup: CDR1 MNHEY, CDR2 SVGEGT. Here the CDR3 DNA reads TGTGCCAGCAGCTTAGCGGGGAGCTCCTACAATGAGCAGTTCTTC. Its protein product is CASSLAGSSYNEQFF.

The rearrangement uses TRBV6-6 and TRBJ1-5; 10 bases align to TRBD1. This CDR3 comprises 15 residues. J was trimmed by 4 bases and V by 5 bases; bases with no gene match: 5. Germline-derived CDR1 and CDR2 are MNHNY and SVGAGI (reference sequence). CDR3 residues: CASSMRTGGNQPQHF. The CDR3 coding sequence is TGTGCCAGCAGTATGCGGACAGGGGGAAATCAGCCCCAGCATTTT.

J is TRBJ2-2 and V is TRBV12-5, with 15 bases matching TRBD2. Per germline, CDR1 LGHNT and CDR2 FRNRAP. The CDR3 runs to 18 residues. With V trimmed by 1 base and J by 4 bases, 4 bases remained unmatched. For the CDR3, the DNA is TGTGCTAGTGGTTTGGGGACTAGCGGGGGGGCCAGCACCGGGGAGCTGTTTTTT. Translated: CASGLGTSGGASTGELFF.

This clone was counted a single time. CDR3 in amino acids: CASSTGGMRGYTF. The CDR3 DNA reads TGTGCCAGCAGTACCGGGGGAATGAGGGGCTACACCTTC. This chain uses TRBV6-6 with TRBJ1-2; a possible D gene is TRBD1 (5 bases). Trimming pared 5 bases from V and 8 bases from J, leaving 15 bases between. This CDR3 comprises 13 residues. Germline-derived CDR1 and CDR2 are MNHNY and SVGAGI (reference sequence).

The chain employs TRBV3-1 (or the pseudogene TRBV3-2) and TRBJ1-2, with D possibly matching TRBD1 (6 bases). The V and J ends lost 4 bases and 7 bases respectively, with 16 bases between them. Germline V gene lookup returns CDR1 LGHDT and CDR2 YNNKEL (reference sequence). CDR3 length: 14 residues. CDR3 sequence (DNA): TGTGCCAGCAGCCCGAGCACAGGGAGTGCTGGCTACACCTTC. This translates into CASSPSTGSAGYTF.

This clone was seen a handful of times. The CDR3: CSASFASGSYEQYF. CDR3 nucleotide sequence: TGCAGTGCTAGTTTCGCTAGCGGGAGCTACGAGCAGTACTTC. The rearrangement joins TRBV20-1 to TRBJ2-7, with TRBD2 identical over 10 bases. This CDR3 has 14 amino acids. Germline-derived CDR1 and CDR2 are DFQATT and SNEGSKA (reference sequence). The V gene end was trimmed by 3 bases and the J gene end by 3 bases; junction bases not matched to a gene: 5.

CDR3 nucleotides: TGTGCCAGCAGCCAGGCCCGGGACTCCTACGGGAATCAGCCCCAGCATTTT. This codes for CASSQARDSYGNQPQHF. The gene calls are TRBV11-2 and TRBJ1-5, with D possibly being TRBD1 (5 bases). Trimming took 5 bases from V and 4 from J, leaving 21 bases between them. The CDR3 consists of 17 residues. Germline lookup yields CDR1 SGHAT and CDR2 FQNNGV.

This chain uses TRBV7-9 with TRBJ2-1; 7 nucleotides align to TRBD1. CDR3 length: 15 residues. Germline V gene data show CDR1 as SEHNR and CDR2 as FQNEAQ (reference sequence). Unmatched junction bases numbered 6, after V lost 5 bases and J lost 2 bases. The chain's CDR3 is CASSAPGQTYNEQFF. The CDR3 bases are TGTGCCAGCAGCGCTCCGGGACAGACCTACAATGAGCAGTTCTTC.

This chain links TRBV5-4 with TRBJ1-1; perhaps TRBD1 as D (6 bases). Germline V gene sequence: CDR1 SGHNT, CDR2 YYREEE (reference sequence). CDR3 size: 15 residues. Trimming took off 3 bases at V and 0 bases at J, with 12 bases between the two ends. The CDR3 here is CASSSQGKLNTEAFF. The CDR3 DNA follows: TGTGCCAGCAGCTCTCAGGGGAAACTGAACACTGAAGCTTTCTTT.

V gene TRBV11-2 combines with J gene TRBJ2-2, with 12 nucleotides matching TRBD2. Germline V gene sequence: CDR1 SGHAT, CDR2 FQNNGV. The CDR3 length is 17 residues. V lost 2 bases, J lost 4 bases, and 5 bases stayed unmatched. Here the CDR3 reads CASSLLAGGPGTGELFF. In nucleotides, the CDR3 is TGTGCCAGCAGCTTACTAGCGGGGGGGCCCGGCACCGGGGAGCTGTTTTTT.

The chain carries TRBV19 and TRBJ1-4, with D possibly matching TRBD1 (6 bases). Trimming removed 7 bases from V and 4 bases from J, with 10 bases in between. The germline gives CDR1 LNHDA, CDR2 SQIVND (reference sequence). CDR3 length equals 13 residues. In DNA form, the CDR3 reads TGTGCCAGTAAAGCAGGGGTTAATGAAAAACTGTTTTTT. As protein: CASKAGVNEKLFF. Variable domain in full (rest from reference TRBV19 and TRBJ1-4): DGGITQSPKYLFRKEGQNVTLSCEQNLNHDAMYWYRQDPGQGLRLIYYSQIVNDFQKGDIAEGYSVSREKKESFPLTVTSAQKNPTAFYLCASKAGVNEKLFFGSGTQLSVL.

The chain carries TRBV5-4 and TRBJ2-7, with a tentative D call TRBD2 (6 bases). Between the trimmed V and J ends, which lost 5 bases and 3 bases, there was a span of 18 bases. The germline V gene has CDR1 SGHNT and CDR2 YYREEE (reference sequence). The CDR3 sequence is 15 residues long. CDR3 in DNA: TGTGCCAGCAGGATATGGGGACTGTCTAGCTACGAGCAGTACTTC. It specifies CASRIWGLSSYEQYF.

This clone was seen just once. The chain recombines TRBV10-3 with TRBJ1-1, with no clear D. Trimming took off 3 bases at V and 4 bases at J, with 9 bases between the two ends. CDR3 size: 13 residues. Germline V lookup: CDR1 ENHRY, CDR2 SYGVKD. In nucleotides, the CDR3 is TGTGCCATCAGTGAAAAGTCCGGCACTGAAGCTTTCTTT. It specifies CAISEKSGTEAFF.

This chain uses TRBV29-1 with TRBJ2-2; 10 bases fit TRBD1. There are 17 residues in the CDR3. The germline V gene has CDR1 SQVTM and CDR2 ANQGSEA. V was clipped by 0 bases and J by 1 base; unmatched bases: 5. The CDR3 spells CSVEDHGTGVNTGELFF. CDR3 DNA: TGCAGCGTTGAAGATCATGGGACAGGGGTGAACACCGGGGAGCTGTTTTTT.

The chain has TRBV21-1 and TRBJ1-2; the DNA was not used to check the table's D call, TRBD1. TRBV21-1 is tagged as a pseudogene. CDR3 length equals 15 residues. The CDR3 reads CASSRRTGNNYGYTF. The CDR3 DNA reads as TGTGCCAGCAGCCGCCGGACAGGGAATAACTATGGCTACACCTTC.

Only a few counts were recorded for this clone. One end of the junction varies from germline; a read error may be responsible. The chain employs TRBV4-1 and TRBJ1-5; no firm D call. The CDR3 totals 14 residues. Looked up from germline, CDR1 is MGHRA and CDR2 is YSYEKL. CDR3 coding DNA: TGCGCCAGCAGCCAAGACAATAGCATTCAGCCCCAGCATTTT. Protein product: CASSQDNSIQPQHF.

The chain employs TRBV5-4 and TRBJ2-7; 7 bases match TRBD2. V lost 4 bases, J lost 0 bases, and 7 bases stayed unmatched. The CDR3 contains 15 residues. Germline lookup yields CDR1 SGHNT and CDR2 YYREEE (reference sequence). CDR3: CASSPASGLSYEQYF. In nucleotides, the CDR3 is TGTGCCAGCAGCCCGGCTAGCGGCCTCTCCTACGAGCAGTACTTC.

The chain carries TRBV19 and TRBJ1-2, with D possibly TRBD1 on 6 matching bases. The CDR3 extends over 16 amino acids. Trimming cost V 6 bases and J 4 bases, with 21 bases left between them. The germline V gene has CDR1 LNHDA and CDR2 SQIVND (reference sequence). CDR3 sequence reads: CASSLRTDAGGYGYTF. CDR3 coding DNA: TGTGCCAGTAGCCTCCGGACAGACGCTGGGGGCTATGGCTACACCTTC.

The chain recombines TRBV5-1 with TRBJ1-4; 11 bases line up with TRBD1. The trim removed 4 bases at V and 1 base at J, leaving 6 bases unmatched. Germline-derived CDR1 and CDR2 are SGHRS and YFSETQ. The CDR3 contains 17 residues. The CDR3 DNA is TGCGCCAGCAGCCCTGGACAGGGGGCGAGAACTAATGAAAAACTGTTTTTT. Protein: CASSPGQGARTNEKLFF.

V gene TRBV6-1 combines with J gene TRBJ2-7, with a weak D call TRBD1 (6 bases). From germline, CDR1 is MNHNS and CDR2 SASEGT. The CDR3 is 20 amino acids. Trimming stripped 4 bases from V and 3 bases from J, with 31 bases between. CDR3 sequence: CASSAENTGSTNPKFYEQYV. CDR3 bases: TGTGCCAGCAGTGCGGAAAATACAGGGAGCACTAACCCCAAATTCTACGAGCAGTACGTC.

The V gene is TRBV11-2, the J gene TRBJ2-2; TRBD2 matches 13 bases. V was clipped by 10 bases and J by 4 bases; unmatched bases: 9. CDR3 length equals 16 residues. Per the germline V gene, CDR1 is SGHAT and CDR2 is FQNNGV. CDR3 sequence (DNA): TGTGCCACCACTCCACTAGCGGGAGGGGGCACCGGGGAGCTGTTTTTT. This codes for CATTPLAGGGTGELFF. The variable domain in full, with the rest retrieved from reference TRBV11-2 and TRBJ2-2, is EAGVAQSPRYKIIEKRQSVAFWCNPISGHATLYWYQQILGQGPKLLIQFQNNGVVDDSQLPKDRFSAERLKGVDSTLKIQPAKLEDSAVYLCATTPLAGGGTGELFFGEGSRLTVL.

This chain connects TRBV3-1 (or the pseudogene TRBV3-2) to TRBJ1-2; no reliable D call. The V gene lost 0 bases and the J gene lost 7 bases, with 18 bases spanning the gap. The CDR3 spans 16 residues. Germline assignment: CDR1 LGHDT and CDR2 YNNKEL (reference sequence). The chain's CDR3 is CASSQDITLRSGGYTF. The CDR3 nucleotides read TGTGCCAGCAGCCAAGATATTACTCTGCGGTCGGGTGGCTACACCTTC.